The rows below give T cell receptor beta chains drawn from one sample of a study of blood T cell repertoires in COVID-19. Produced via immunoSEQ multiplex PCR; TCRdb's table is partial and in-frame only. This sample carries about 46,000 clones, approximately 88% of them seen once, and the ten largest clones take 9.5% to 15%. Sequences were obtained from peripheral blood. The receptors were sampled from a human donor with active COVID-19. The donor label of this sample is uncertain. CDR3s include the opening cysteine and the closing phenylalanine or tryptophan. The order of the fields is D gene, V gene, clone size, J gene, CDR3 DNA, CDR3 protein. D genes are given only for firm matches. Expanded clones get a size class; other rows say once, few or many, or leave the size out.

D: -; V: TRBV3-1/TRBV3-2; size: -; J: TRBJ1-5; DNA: TGTGCCAGCAGCCAGGCAGGGGCTCGGAATCAGCCCCAGCATTTT; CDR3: CASSQAGARNQPQHF
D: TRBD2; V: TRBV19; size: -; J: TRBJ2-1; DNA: TGTGCCAGTAGTAAGAGGGAGGGGAATGAGCAGTTCTTC; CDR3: CASSKREGNEQFF
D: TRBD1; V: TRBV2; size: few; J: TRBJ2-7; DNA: TGTGCCAGCAGTGAAGTGGGACAGGGCGAGCAGTACTTC; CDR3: CASSEVGQGEQYF
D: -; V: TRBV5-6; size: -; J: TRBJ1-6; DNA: TGTGCCAGCACCTTGACAGCCGCTTATAATTCACCCCTCCACTTT; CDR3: CASTLTAAYNSPLHF
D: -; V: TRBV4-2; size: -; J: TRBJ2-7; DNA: TGTGCCAGCAGCCAAGTGATTGGGAGTGGATCCTACGAGCAGTACTTC; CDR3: CASSQVIGSGSYEQYF
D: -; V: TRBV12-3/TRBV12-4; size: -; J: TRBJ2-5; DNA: TGTGCCAGCAGTTTGGGCGGGGAGGAGACCCAGTACTTC; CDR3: CASSLGGEETQYF
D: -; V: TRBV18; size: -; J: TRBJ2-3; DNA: TGTGCCAGCTCACAAAATGTTTACAGGGTCGGTTCCCCAGATACGCAGTATTTT; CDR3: CASSQNVYRVGSPDTQYF
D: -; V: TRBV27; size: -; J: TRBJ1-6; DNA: TGTGCCAGCAGTTTCGCGGGGAGCTCCTATAATTCACCCCTCCACTTT; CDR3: CASSFAGSSYNSPLHF
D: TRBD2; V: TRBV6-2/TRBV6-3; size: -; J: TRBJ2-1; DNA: TGTGCCAGCAGTTACCCCAATCCCGGGACTAGCTTCTCCAATGAGCAGTTCTTC; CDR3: CASSYPNPGTSFSNEQFF
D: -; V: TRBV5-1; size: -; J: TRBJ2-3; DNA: TGCGCCAGCAGCTCCAACAGGGAGGGCTTAGATACGCAGTATTTT; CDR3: CASSSNREGLDTQYF
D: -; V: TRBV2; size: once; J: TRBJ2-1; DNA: TGTGCCAGCAGTGAGTGGTCTAGCAGTGAGCAGTTCTTC; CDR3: CASSEWSSSEQFF